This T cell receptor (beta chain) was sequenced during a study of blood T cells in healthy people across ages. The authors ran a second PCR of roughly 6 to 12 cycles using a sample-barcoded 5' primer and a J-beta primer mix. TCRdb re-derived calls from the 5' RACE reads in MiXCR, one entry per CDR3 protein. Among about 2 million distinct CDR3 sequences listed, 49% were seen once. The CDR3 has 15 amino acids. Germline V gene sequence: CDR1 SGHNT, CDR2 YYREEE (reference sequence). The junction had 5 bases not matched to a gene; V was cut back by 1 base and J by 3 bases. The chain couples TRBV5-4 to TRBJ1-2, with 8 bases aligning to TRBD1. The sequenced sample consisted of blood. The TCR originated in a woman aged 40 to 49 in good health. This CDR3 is CASSLPGQEYYGYTF. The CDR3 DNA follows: TGTGCCAGCAGCTTGCCGGGACAGGAATACTATGGCTACACCTTC.